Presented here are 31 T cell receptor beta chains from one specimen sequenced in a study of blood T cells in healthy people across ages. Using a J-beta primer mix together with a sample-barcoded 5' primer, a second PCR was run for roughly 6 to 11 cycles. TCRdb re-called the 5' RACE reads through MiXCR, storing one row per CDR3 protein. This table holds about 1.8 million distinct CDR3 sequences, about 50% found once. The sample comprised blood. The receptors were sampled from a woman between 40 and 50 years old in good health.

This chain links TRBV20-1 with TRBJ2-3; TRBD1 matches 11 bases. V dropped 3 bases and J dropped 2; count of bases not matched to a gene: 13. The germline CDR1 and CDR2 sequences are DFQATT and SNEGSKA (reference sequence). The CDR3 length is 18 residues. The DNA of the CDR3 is TGCAGTGCTAGCCAGGGCTTCCCGGGACAGGGGGTCACAGATACGCAGTATTTT. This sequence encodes CSASQGFPGQGVTDTQYF.

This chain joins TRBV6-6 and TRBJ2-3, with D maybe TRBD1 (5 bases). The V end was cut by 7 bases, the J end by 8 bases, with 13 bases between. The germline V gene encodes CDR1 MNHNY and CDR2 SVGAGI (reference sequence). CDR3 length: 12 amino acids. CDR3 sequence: CASNTGVPTQYF. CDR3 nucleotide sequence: TGTGCCAGCAATACAGGCGTCCCTACGCAGTATTTT.

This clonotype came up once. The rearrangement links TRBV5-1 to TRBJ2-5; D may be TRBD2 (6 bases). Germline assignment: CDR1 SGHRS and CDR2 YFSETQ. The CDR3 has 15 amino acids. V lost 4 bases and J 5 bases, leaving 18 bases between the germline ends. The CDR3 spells CASSPGAGRWETQYF. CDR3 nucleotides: TGCGCCAGCAGCCCTGGAGCGGGTCGCTGGGAGACCCAGTACTTC.

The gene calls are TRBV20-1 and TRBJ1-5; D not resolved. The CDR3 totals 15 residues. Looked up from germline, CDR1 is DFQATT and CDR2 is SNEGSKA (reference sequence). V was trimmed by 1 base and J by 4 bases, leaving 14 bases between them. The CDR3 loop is CSARVAGRSNQPQHF. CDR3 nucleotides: TGCAGTGCTAGAGTAGCGGGAAGGAGTAATCAGCCCCAGCATTTT.

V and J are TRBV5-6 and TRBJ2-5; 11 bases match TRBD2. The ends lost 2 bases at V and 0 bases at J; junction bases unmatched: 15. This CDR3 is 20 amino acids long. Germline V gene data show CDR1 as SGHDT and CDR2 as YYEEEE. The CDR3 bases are TGTGCCAGCAGCTTCTATAGCGGGGGGGCCCCGGTCAATCACCAAGAGACCCAGTACTTC. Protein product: CASSFYSGGAPVNHQETQYF. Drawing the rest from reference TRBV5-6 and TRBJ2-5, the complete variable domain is DAGVTQSPTHLIKTRGQQVTLRCSPKSGHDTVSWYQQALGQGPQFIFQYYEEEERQRGNFPDRFSGHQFPNYSSELNVNALLLGDSALYLCASSFYSGGAPVNHQETQYFGPGTRLLVL.

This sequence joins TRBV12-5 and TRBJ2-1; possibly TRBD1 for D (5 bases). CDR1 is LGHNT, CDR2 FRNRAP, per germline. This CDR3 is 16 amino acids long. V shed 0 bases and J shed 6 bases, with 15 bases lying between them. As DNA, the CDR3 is TGTGCTAGTGGTTTGGTTGGCAGGGTCCCGTTCAATGAGCAGTTCTTC. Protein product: CASGLVGRVPFNEQFF.

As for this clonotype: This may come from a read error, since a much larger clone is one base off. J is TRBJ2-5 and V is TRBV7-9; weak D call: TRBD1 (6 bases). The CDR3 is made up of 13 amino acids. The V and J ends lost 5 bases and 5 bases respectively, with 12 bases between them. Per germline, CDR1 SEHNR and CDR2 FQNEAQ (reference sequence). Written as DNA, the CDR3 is TGTGCCAGCAGCGTGAGGCAGGGGGAGACCCAGTACTTC. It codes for CASSVRQGETQYF.

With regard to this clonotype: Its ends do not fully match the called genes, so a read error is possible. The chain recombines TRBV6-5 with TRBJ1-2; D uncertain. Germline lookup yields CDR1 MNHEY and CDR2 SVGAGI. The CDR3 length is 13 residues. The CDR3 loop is CASSDSGSPGYTF. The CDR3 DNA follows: TGTGCCAGCAGTGACTCCGGGAGCCCTGGCTACACCTTC.

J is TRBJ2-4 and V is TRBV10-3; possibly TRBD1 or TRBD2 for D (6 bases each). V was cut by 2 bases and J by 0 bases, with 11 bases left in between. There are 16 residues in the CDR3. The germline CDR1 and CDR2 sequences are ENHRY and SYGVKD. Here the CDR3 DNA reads TGTGCCATCAGTGAGGGGGGGACACTAGCCAAAAACATTCAGTACTTC. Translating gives CAISEGGTLAKNIQYF.

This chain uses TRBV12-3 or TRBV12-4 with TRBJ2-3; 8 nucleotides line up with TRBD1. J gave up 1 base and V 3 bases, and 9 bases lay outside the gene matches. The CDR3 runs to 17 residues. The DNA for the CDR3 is TGTGCCAGCAGTTTCACGTTACAGGGGGAAGGCACAGATACGCAGTATTTT. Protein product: CASSFTLQGEGTDTQYF.

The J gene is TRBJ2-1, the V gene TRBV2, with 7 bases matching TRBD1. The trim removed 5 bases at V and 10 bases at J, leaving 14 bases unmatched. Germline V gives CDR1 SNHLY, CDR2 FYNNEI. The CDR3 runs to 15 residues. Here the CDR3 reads CASSPRTGVRSEQFF. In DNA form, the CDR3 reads TGTGCCAGCAGTCCCCGGACAGGTGTTAGATCGGAGCAGTTCTTC. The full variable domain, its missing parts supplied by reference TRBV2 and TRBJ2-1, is EPEVTQTPSHQVTQMGQEVILRCVPISNHLYFYWYRQILGQKVEFLVSFYNNEISEKSEIFDDQFSVERPDGSNFTLKIRSTKLEDSAMYFCASSPRTGVRSEQFFGPGTRLTVL.

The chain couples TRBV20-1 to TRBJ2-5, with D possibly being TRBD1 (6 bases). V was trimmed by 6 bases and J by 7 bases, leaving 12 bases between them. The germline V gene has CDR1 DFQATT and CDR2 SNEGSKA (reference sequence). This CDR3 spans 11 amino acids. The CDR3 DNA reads TGCAGTGCCCCTAAAGGGGGGACCCAGTACTTC. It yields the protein CSAPKGGTQYF.

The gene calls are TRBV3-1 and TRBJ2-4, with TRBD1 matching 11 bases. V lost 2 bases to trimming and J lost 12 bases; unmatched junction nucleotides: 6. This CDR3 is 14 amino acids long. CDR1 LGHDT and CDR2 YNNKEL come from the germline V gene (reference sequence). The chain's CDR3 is CASSQTGTGGAQYF. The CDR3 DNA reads TGTGCCAGCAGCCAAACCGGGACAGGGGGAGCTCAGTACTTC.

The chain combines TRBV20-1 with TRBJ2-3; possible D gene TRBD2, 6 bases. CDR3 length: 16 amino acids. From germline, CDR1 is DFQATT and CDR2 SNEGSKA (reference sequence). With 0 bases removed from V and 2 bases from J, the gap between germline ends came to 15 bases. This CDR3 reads CSARDFSGSITDTQYF. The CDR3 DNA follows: TGCAGTGCTAGAGATTTCTCCGGGAGTATCACAGATACGCAGTATTTT.

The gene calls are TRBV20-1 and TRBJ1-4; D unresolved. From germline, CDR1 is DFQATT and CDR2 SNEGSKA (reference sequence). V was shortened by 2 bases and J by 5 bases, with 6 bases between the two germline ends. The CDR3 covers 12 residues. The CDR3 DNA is TGCAGTGCTAGAATCGGAAATGAAAAACTGTTTTTT. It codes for CSARIGNEKLFF.

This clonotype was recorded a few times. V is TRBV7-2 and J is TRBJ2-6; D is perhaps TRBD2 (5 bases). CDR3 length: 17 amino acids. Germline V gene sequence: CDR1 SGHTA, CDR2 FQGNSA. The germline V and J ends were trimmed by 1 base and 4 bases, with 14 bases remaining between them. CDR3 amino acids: CASSLVSGLGGANVLTF. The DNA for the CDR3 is TGTGCCAGCAGCTTAGTTTCGGGGTTAGGAGGGGCCAACGTCCTGACTTTC.

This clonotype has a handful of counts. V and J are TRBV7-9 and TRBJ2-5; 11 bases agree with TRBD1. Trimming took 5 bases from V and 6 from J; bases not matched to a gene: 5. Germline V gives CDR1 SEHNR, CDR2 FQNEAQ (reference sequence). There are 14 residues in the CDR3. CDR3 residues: CASSRDRGFKTQYF. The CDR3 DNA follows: TGTGCCAGCAGCCGGGACAGGGGGTTTAAGACCCAGTACTTC. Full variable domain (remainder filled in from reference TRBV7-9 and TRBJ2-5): DTGVSQNPRHKITKRGQNVTFRCDPISEHNRLYWYRQTLGQGPEFLTYFQNEAQLEKSRLLSDRFSAERPKGSFSTLEIQRTEQGDSAMYLCASSRDRGFKTQYFGPGTRLLVL.

The CDR3 DNA reads as TGTGCTAGTGAGGGTATGAATGAGCAGTTCTTC. Translation: CASEGMNEQFF. The gene calls are TRBV12-5 and TRBJ2-1, with D unresolved. Trimming removed 7 bases from V and 7 bases from J, with 8 bases in between. The CDR3 extends over 11 amino acids. Germline lookup yields CDR1 LGHNT and CDR2 FRNRAP.

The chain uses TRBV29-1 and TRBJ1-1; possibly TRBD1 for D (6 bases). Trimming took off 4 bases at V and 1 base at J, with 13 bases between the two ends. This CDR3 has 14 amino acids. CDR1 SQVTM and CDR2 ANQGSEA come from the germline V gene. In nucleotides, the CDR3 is TGCAGCGTTGTGAGACAGGCGGCGAACACTGAAGCTTTCTTT. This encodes CSVVRQAANTEAFF.

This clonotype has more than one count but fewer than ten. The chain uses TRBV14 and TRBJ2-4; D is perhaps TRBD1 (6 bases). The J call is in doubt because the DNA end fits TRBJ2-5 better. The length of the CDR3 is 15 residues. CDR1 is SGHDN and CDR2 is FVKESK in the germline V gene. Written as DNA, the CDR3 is TGTGCCAGCAGCCAAGTGAGGGGGATGTGGGAGACCCAGTACTTC. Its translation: CASSQVRGMWETQYF.

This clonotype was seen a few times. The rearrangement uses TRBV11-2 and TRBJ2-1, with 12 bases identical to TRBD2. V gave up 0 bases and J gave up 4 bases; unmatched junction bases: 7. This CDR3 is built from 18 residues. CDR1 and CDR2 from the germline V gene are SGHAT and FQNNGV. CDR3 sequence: CASSLDSKLAGGYNEQFF. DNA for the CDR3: TGTGCCAGCAGCTTAGATAGTAAGCTAGCGGGGGGGTACAATGAGCAGTTCTTC.

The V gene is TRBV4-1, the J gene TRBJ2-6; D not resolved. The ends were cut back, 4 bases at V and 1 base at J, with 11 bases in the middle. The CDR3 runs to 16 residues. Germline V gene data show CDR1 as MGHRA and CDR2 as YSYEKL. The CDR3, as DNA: TGCGCCAGCAGCCCTAGTCGTTCTTCTGGGGCCAACGTCCTGACTTTC. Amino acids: CASSPSRSSGANVLTF.

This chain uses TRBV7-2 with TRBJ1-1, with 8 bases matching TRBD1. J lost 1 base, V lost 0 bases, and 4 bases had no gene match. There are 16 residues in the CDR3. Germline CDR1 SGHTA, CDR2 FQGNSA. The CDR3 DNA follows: TGTGCCAGCAGCTTAGCACTGGGGACAGGGAACACTGAAGCTTTCTTT. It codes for CASSLALGTGNTEAFF.

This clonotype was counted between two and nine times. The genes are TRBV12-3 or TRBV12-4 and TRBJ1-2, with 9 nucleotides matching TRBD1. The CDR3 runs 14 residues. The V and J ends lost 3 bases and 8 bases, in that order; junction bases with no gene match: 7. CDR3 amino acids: CASSLAQGQGGYTF. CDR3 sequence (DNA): TGTGCCAGCAGTTTGGCACAGGGACAGGGCGGCTACACCTTC.

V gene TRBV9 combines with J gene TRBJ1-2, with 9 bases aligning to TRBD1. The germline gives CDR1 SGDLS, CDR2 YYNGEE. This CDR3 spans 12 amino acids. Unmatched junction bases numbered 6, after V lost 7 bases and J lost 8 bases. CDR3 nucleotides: TGTGCCAGCTGGGACAGGGTTGAGGGCTACACCTTC. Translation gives CASWDRVEGYTF.

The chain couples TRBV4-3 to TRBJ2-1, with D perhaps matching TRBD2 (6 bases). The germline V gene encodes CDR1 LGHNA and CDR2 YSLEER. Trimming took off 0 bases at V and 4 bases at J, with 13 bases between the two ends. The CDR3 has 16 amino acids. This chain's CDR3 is CASSQEPAGQYNEQFF. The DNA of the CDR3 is TGCGCCAGCAGCCAAGAACCAGCGGGCCAATACAATGAGCAGTTCTTC.

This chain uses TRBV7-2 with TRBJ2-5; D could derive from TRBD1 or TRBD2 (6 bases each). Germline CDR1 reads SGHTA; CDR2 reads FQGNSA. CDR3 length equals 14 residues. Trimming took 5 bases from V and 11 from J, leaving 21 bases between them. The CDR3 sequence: CASSPDGGHNEQYF. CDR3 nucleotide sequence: TGTGCCAGCAGCCCTGACGGGGGACACAATGAGCAGTACTTC.

The CDR3 region has the DNA TGTGCCAGCAGCTTCCCCAAGGGGAGCTCCTACGAGCAGTACTTC. It specifies CASSFPKGSSYEQYF. The chain recombines TRBV11-2 with TRBJ2-7; D is perhaps TRBD1 or TRBD2 (5 bases each). The CDR3 length is 15 residues. Trimming took off 3 bases at V and 0 bases at J, with 12 bases between the two ends. In germline, CDR1 is SGHAT, CDR2 FQNNGV.

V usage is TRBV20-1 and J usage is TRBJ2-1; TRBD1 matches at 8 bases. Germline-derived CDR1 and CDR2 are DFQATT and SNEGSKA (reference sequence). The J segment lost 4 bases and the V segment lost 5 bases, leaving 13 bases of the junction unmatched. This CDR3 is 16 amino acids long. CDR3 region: CSAVDGGQGAYNEQFF. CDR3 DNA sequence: TGCAGTGCTGTGGATGGAGGACAGGGAGCATACAATGAGCAGTTCTTC.

For the CDR3, the DNA is TGTGCCAGCAACGGCCCCGGGACTCCTAAAAACATTCAGTACTTC. Residues: CASNGPGTPKNIQYF. The rearrangement links TRBV13 to TRBJ2-4; tentatively, D is TRBD2 (6 bases). The ends were cut back, 7 bases at V and 4 bases at J, with 17 bases in the middle. Germline V gene data show CDR1 as PRHDT and CDR2 as FYEKMQ (reference sequence). The CDR3 is 15 residues long.

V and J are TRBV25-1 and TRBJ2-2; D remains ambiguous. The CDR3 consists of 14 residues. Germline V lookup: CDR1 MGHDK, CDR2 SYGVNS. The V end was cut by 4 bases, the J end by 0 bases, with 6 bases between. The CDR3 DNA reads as TGTGCCAGCAGTGTAAGGGCGAACACCGGGGAGCTGTTTTTT. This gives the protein CASSVRANTGELFF.